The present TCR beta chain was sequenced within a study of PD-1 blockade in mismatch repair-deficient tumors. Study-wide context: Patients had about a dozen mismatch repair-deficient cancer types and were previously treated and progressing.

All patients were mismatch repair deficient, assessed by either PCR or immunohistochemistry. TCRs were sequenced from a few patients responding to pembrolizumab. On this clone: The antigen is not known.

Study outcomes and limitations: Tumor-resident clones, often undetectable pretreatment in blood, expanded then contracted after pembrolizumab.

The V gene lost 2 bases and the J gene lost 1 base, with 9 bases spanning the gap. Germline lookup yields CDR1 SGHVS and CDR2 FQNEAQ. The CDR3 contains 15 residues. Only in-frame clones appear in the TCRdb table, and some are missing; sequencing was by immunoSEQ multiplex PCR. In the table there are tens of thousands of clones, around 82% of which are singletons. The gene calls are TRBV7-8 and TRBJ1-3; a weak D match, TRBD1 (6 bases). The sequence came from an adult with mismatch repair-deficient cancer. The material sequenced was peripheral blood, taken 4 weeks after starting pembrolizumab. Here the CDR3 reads CASSLWGASGNTIYF. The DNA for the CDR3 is TGTGCCAGCAGCTTATGGGGGGCTTCTGGAAACACCATATATTTT.